The entry below gives a single T cell receptor (beta chain) sequence along with its context. Its target is unknown. These data belong to a study of chemoradiotherapy in HPV16-positive cancers. General study results and limits: Candidate HPV-specific clones and E7-related TCR motifs grew in tumor during treatment.

The CDR3 covers 15 residues. J was trimmed by 2 bases and V by 6 bases; bases with no gene match: 3. Germline V gene sequence: CDR1 MGHRA, CDR2 YSYEKL. Produced via immunoSEQ multiplex PCR; TCRdb's table is partial and in-frame only. The sample consists of roughly 9,100 clones, around 71% of them appearing once. Sampling was conducted from a patient who underwent chemoradiotherapy. V is TRBV4-1 and J is TRBJ2-1; the match to TRBD2 covers 11 bases. The sequence derives from a human donor with HPV-associated anogenital cancer. The DNA of the CDR3 is TGCGCCAGCAGGACGACTAGCGGGGCCTACAATGAGCAGTTCTTC. This translates into CASRTTSGAYNEQFF.